A single sample is the source of the 20 T cell receptor beta chains below, sequenced in a study of blood T cell repertoires in COVID-19. Clones were sequenced by immunoSEQ multiplex PCR, and TCRdb holds only the in-frame ones, with some missing. Among approximately 120,000 clones listed, roughly 83% were seen once. The sequenced sample was peripheral blood. The receptors come from a human donor in a cohort sampled during active COVID-19.

This clone was detected only once. J is TRBJ2-5 and V is TRBV3-1 (or the pseudogene TRBV3-2); TRBD2 matches 8 bases. Germline V gene sequence: CDR1 LGHDT, CDR2 YNNKEL (reference sequence). CDR3 length: 15 amino acids. V lost 0 bases to trimming and J lost 4 bases; unmatched junction nucleotides: 4. Here the CDR3 reads CASSQDRTSRETQYF. The CDR3 nucleotides read TGTGCCAGCAGCCAAGATAGGACTAGCCGAGAGACCCAGTACTTC.

This rearrangement joins TRBV2 to TRBJ2-2, with 7 bases aligning to TRBD1. J lost 0 bases, V lost 5 bases, and 3 bases had no gene match. Germline CDR1 reads SNHLY; CDR2 reads FYNNEI. The CDR3 totals 15 residues. Here the CDR3 reads CASSRDSANTGELFF. CDR3 bases: TGTGCCAGCAGTCGGGACAGTGCGAACACCGGGGAGCTGTTTTTT.

The chain combines TRBV28 with TRBJ2-6, with D uncertain. Germline V lookup: CDR1 MDHEN, CDR2 SYDVKM. The CDR3 has 15 residues. Deletions cut 6 bases from V and 1 base from J, with 10 bases between. The CDR3 nucleotides are TGTGCCAGCAGCGCTCCGGTGTCTGGGGCCAACGTCCTGACTTTC. It codes for CASSAPVSGANVLTF.

The chain links TRBV6-5 to TRBJ2-7, with 7 positions matching TRBD2. The CDR3 has 15 residues. V lost 6 bases and J lost 2; bases outside the gene matches: 10. Looked up from germline, CDR1 is MNHEY and CDR2 is SVGAGI. As DNA, the CDR3 is TGTGCCAGCAGGATGGGACTACAACAGACCTACGAGCAGTACTTC. Its protein product is CASRMGLQQTYEQYF.

This clone appeared once. The chain links TRBV7-9 to TRBJ2-7; 8 bases line up with TRBD2. The germline CDR1 and CDR2 sequences are SEHNR and FQNEAQ (reference sequence). There are 15 residues in the CDR3. After removal of 4 bases from V and 1 base from J, the junction contained 6 bases not matched to a gene. CDR3 residues: CASSYPREGSYEQYF. In DNA form, the CDR3 reads TGTGCCAGCAGCTACCCCCGGGAGGGGTCCTACGAGCAGTACTTC.

The V and J genes are TRBV7-9 and TRBJ2-5; D is possibly TRBD2 (6 bases). The CDR3 has 17 residues. V gave up 4 bases and J gave up 0 bases, with 18 bases separating them. Germline lookup yields CDR1 SEHNR and CDR2 FQNEAQ (reference sequence). The CDR3 spells CASSSGAASTHQETQYF. The CDR3 nucleotides read TGTGCCAGCAGCTCGGGAGCGGCATCTACACACCAAGAGACCCAGTACTTC.

V usage is TRBV27 and J usage is TRBJ2-3; D may be TRBD2 (6 bases). V lost 3 bases to trimming and J lost 2 bases, with 15 bases between them. The CDR3 length is 16 residues. Germline CDR1 and CDR2: MNHEY and SMNVEV (reference sequence). The CDR3 sequence is CASSFRLGRPTDTQYF. DNA for the CDR3: TGTGCCAGCAGTTTTCGTCTCGGGAGACCCACAGATACGCAGTATTTT.

This clone was seen a handful of times. The chain is built from TRBV6-5 and TRBJ2-7, with D uncertain. Germline-derived CDR1 and CDR2 are MNHEY and SVGAGI. The V end lost 6 bases, the J end lost 0 bases, and 12 bases lay between the germline ends. The CDR3 contains 14 residues. The CDR3 region has the DNA TGTGCCAGCAGCCCGTCGGTAACCTCCTACGAGCAGTACTTC. Protein sequence: CASSPSVTSYEQYF.

The V call is TRBV28, the J call TRBJ2-7; 10 nucleotides line up with TRBD1. J lost 4 bases, V lost 1 base, and 7 bases had no gene match. Germline values: CDR1 MDHEN, CDR2 SYDVKM. The CDR3 extends over 16 amino acids. The CDR3 DNA reads as TGTGCCAGCAGTTTATTCGGGACAGGGGTTTCGTACGAGCAGTACTTC. Its protein product is CASSLFGTGVSYEQYF.

J is TRBJ2-5 and V is TRBV2, with 8 bases lining up with TRBD1. The J segment lost 4 bases and the V segment lost 6 bases, leaving 7 bases of the junction unmatched. The CDR3 consists of 14 residues. Germline CDR1 reads SNHLY; CDR2 reads FYNNEI. Here the CDR3 reads CASRRQGFGETQYF. The CDR3 nucleotides are TGTGCCAGCAGACGACAGGGGTTCGGAGAGACCCAGTACTTC.

The sample holds one count of this clone. The CDR3 loop reads CASIKGLGETQYF. DNA of the CDR3: TGTGCCAGCATCAAGGGACTAGGAGAGACCCAGTACTTC. This chain uses TRBV12-3 or TRBV12-4 with TRBJ2-5; 8 nucleotides align to TRBD2. With 7 bases clipped from V and 4 bases from J, the junction kept 5 bases outside the gene matches. CDR3 length: 13 amino acids.

The chain employs TRBV19 and TRBJ1-4; the D is unclear. V was cut by 11 bases and J by 8 bases, with 18 bases left in between. CDR1 and CDR2 (germline): LNHDA, SQIVND (reference sequence). CDR3 length: 13 amino acids. The chain's CDR3 is CAARPPLGEKLFF. The CDR3, as DNA: TGTGCCGCGCGGCCACCCCTTGGGGAAAAACTGTTTTTT.

This chain uses TRBV30 with TRBJ2-3, with a tentative D call TRBD2 (6 bases). The germline CDR1 and CDR2 sequences are GTSNPN and SVGIG (reference sequence). The CDR3 sequence is 15 residues long. The V end lost 0 bases, the J end lost 6 bases, and 16 bases lay between the germline ends. For the CDR3, the DNA is TGTGCCTGGAGTGTACTCGGGGGTGACTTCGATACGCAGTATTTT. Protein: CAWSVLGGDFDTQYF.

The V call is TRBV10-3, the J call TRBJ1-4; D might be TRBD1 (5 bases). The CDR3 spans 13 residues. Per germline, CDR1 ENHRY and CDR2 SYGVKD. V was clipped by 7 bases and J by 8 bases, with 14 bases between them. CDR3 protein: CAIKAQGGEKLFF. CDR3 sequence (DNA): TGTGCCATCAAGGCGCAGGGTGGAGAAAAACTGTTTTTT.

J is TRBJ1-1 and V is TRBV7-3; D perhaps matches TRBD1 (5 bases). Trimming removed 3 bases from V and 4 bases from J, with 18 bases in between. The CDR3 covers 16 residues. Germline V gene sequence: CDR1 SGHTA, CDR2 FQGTGA. For the CDR3, the DNA is TGTGCCAGCAGCTTGGGCGGTTGGGGCGACGGCACTGAAGCTTTCTTT. Translated, it gives CASSLGGWGDGTEAFF.

This chain joins TRBV19 and TRBJ2-3; 8 bases are a match to TRBD2. From germline, CDR1 is LNHDA and CDR2 SQIVND (reference sequence). The CDR3 is made up of 17 amino acids. V was clipped by 3 bases and J by 0 bases; unmatched bases: 8. The CDR3 reads CASSILAGRTSTDTQYF. DNA of the CDR3: TGTGCCAGTAGTATTTTAGCGGGACGAACTAGCACAGATACGCAGTATTTT.

The chain recombines TRBV9 with TRBJ2-5; 8 nucleotides match TRBD2. CDR1 and CDR2 from the germline V gene are SGDLS and YYNGEE. The CDR3 length is 13 residues. The J segment lost 9 bases and the V segment lost 3 bases, leaving 7 bases of the junction unmatched. The CDR3 DNA reads TGTGCCAGCAGCGAGGGGACTAGAGGGGCCCAGTACTTC. Protein: CASSEGTRGAQYF.

The chain couples TRBV27 to TRBJ2-3; D is unresolved. The CDR3 loop spans 15 amino acids. With 4 bases removed from V and 3 bases from J, the gap between germline ends came to 14 bases. The V gene's germline CDR1 is MNHEY and CDR2 SMNVEV (reference sequence). Written as DNA, the CDR3 is TGTGCCAGCAGTTCCCCAGGTGGGCCAACAGATACGCAGTATTTT. Residues: CASSSPGGPTDTQYF.

The rearrangement links TRBV7-6 to TRBJ2-3; the match to TRBD2 covers 11 bases. This CDR3 has 15 residues. The germline V gene encodes CDR1 SGHVS and CDR2 FNYEAQ. With V trimmed by 4 bases and J by 2 bases, 2 bases remained unmatched. CDR3: CASSWTSGPTDTQYF. The CDR3 DNA reads TGTGCCAGCAGCTGGACTAGCGGGCCCACAGATACGCAGTATTTT.

V is TRBV7-2 and J is TRBJ2-1; perhaps TRBD2 as D (5 bases). The germline V gene has CDR1 SGHTA and CDR2 FQGNSA. This CDR3 comprises 16 residues. V gave up 2 bases and J gave up 0 bases, with 11 bases separating them. CDR3 region: CASSLLTGVSYNEQFF. CDR3 DNA: TGTGCCAGCAGCTTACTAACCGGGGTCTCCTACAATGAGCAGTTCTTC.